This T cell receptor (beta chain) came from a study of blood T cell repertoires in COVID-19. In the authors' workflow: From reference gene primer amplification, estimates of nucleated cell counts were derived. The assay was immunoSEQ multiplex PCR, and TCRdb's table has in-frame clones only and misses some. The D gene and trimming were derived from the DNA, and the V and J assignments and clone size from that table. The sample has approximately 180,000 clones, 75% to 90% seen once; the top ten hold under 2.5%. Trimming pared 3 bases from V and 4 bases from J, leaving 14 bases between. Germline-derived CDR1 and CDR2 are SGDLS and YYNGEE. This CDR3 spans 15 amino acids.

V is TRBV9 and J is TRBJ1-5; TRBD1 is a possible D gene (6 bases). The clonotype originates from a woman aged 40 to 50 with acute COVID-19. The sample comprised PBMCs or T cells enriched from blood (not recorded which). CDR3 region: CASSAQGGGNQPQHF. Here the CDR3 DNA reads TGTGCCAGCAGCGCCCAAGGGGGTGGTAATCAGCCCCAGCATTTT.